The T cell receptor beta chain described here comes from a study of cytomegalovirus exposure and HLA in healthy donors. This CDR3 region has 14 residues. Germline CDR1 and CDR2: SGHAT and FQNNGV. V dropped 4 bases and J dropped 12 bases, with 21 bases sitting between them. 60 Vbeta and 13 Jbeta primers were used in PCR. TCRdb keeps only in-frame clones here, not all; method: immunoSEQ multiplex PCR. The sample yields about 150,000 clones, roughly 77% seen once. This receptor was taken from a young man in good health. V is TRBV11-2 and J is TRBJ1-2, with D possibly matching TRBD1 (6 bases). The sample was PBMCs. The CDR3 region has the DNA TGTGCCAGCAGCTCGGACAGCGCAACTGGCAGTCACACCTTC. It specifies CASSSDSATGSHTF.